What follows are 28 T cell receptor beta chains derived from one specimen sequenced in a study of type 1 regulatory T cells. In TCRdb, the reads were re-called with MiXCR into one record per CDR3 protein. The sample has some 89,000 distinct CDR3 sequences, around 30% seen once; the top ten hold 2.2%. The sequenced sample consisted of CD4+ T cells, either the whole sample or a sorted fraction (not recorded which). All receptors derive from a human donor in good health.

The chain employs TRBV27 and TRBJ2-7; weak D call: TRBD2 (6 bases). With 2 bases removed from V and 1 base from J, the gap between germline ends came to 12 bases. Looked up from germline, CDR1 is MNHEY and CDR2 is SMNVEV (reference sequence). The CDR3 length is 15 residues. The CDR3 loop reads CASSLAGLASYEQYF. CDR3 in DNA: TGTGCCAGCAGTTTAGCGGGACTGGCATCCTACGAGCAGTACTTC.

This clonotype turned up a few times. The chain is built from TRBV6-1 and TRBJ1-4; the D is unclear. The V gene lost 3 bases and the J gene lost 6 bases, with 8 bases spanning the gap. The germline CDR1 and CDR2 sequences are MNHNS and SASEGT. CDR3 size: 13 residues. The CDR3 is CASSDLLDEKLFF. The CDR3 coding sequence is TGTGCCAGCAGTGACTTATTGGATGAAAAACTGTTTTTT.

The genes are TRBV19 and TRBJ2-3; D gene uncertain. Germline CDR1 is LNHDA and CDR2 is SQIVND (reference sequence). CDR3 length: 12 residues. The V end lost 7 bases, the J end lost 3 bases, and 8 bases lay between the germline ends. CDR3 DNA sequence: TGTGCCAGTACCTCCGGGACAGATACGCAGTATTTT. It yields the protein CASTSGTDTQYF.

This clonotype has a single count. An end of the junction does not agree with germline; a read error may underlie this. The chain combines TRBV9 with TRBJ2-5; maybe TRBD1 (5 bases). The CDR3 is 14 amino acids. Germline V gives CDR1 SGDLS, CDR2 YYNGEE. This chain's CDR3 is CASNVADSQETQYF. The CDR3 nucleotides read TGTGCCAGCAACGTAGCAGACAGCCAAGAGACCCAGTACTTC.

This clonotype was recorded a few times. This sequence joins TRBV12-3 or TRBV12-4 and TRBJ2-2, with 10 nucleotides matching TRBD1. The ends lost 5 bases at V and 6 bases at J; junction bases unmatched: 3. There are 14 residues in the CDR3. The CDR3 reads CASSTGQGSGELFF. The CDR3 DNA is TGTGCCAGCAGTACGGGACAGGGGTCCGGGGAGCTGTTTTTT.

This clonotype was found a few times. V is TRBV6-6 and J is TRBJ2-5; D perhaps matches TRBD2 (5 bases). The CDR3 has 19 amino acids. Per germline, CDR1 MNHNY and CDR2 SVGAGI (reference sequence). V was cut by 0 bases and J by 2 bases, with 22 bases left in between. CDR3 nucleotide sequence: TGTGCCAGCAGTTACTCGAACGGGCGGGTGCTTTCACAACAAGAGACCCAGTACTTC. Encoded protein: CASSYSNGRVLSQQETQYF.

A few counts support this clonotype. This chain uses TRBV7-8 with TRBJ2-7; TRBD1 aligns across 7 bases. The CDR3 extends over 15 amino acids. Germline values: CDR1 SGHVS, CDR2 FQNEAQ. The V segment lost 5 bases and the J segment 0 bases; nucleotides outside the gene matches: 7. The CDR3 sequence is CASSQTGTASYEQYF. CDR3 DNA sequence: TGTGCCAGCAGCCAAACAGGGACAGCCTCCTACGAGCAGTACTTC.

The chain employs TRBV20-1 and TRBJ2-5; 7 bases match TRBD1. Germline loops: CDR1 DFQATT, CDR2 SNEGSKA (reference sequence). CDR3 length: 14 residues. The V segment lost 7 bases and the J segment 5 bases; nucleotides outside the gene matches: 13. CDR3 nucleotides: TGCAGTGTGCACACAGGGGTTTTGGGTGAGACCCAGTACTTC. It translates to CSVHTGVLGETQYF.

This clonotype was seen a few times. This chain joins TRBV7-9 and TRBJ1-5; 8 nucleotides align to TRBD1. Looked up from germline, CDR1 is SEHNR and CDR2 is FQNEAQ (reference sequence). V was clipped by 3 bases and J by 9 bases; unmatched bases: 16. The CDR3 runs to 17 residues. The CDR3 here is CASSFPGQAWGVRPQHF. The DNA for the CDR3 is TGTGCCAGCAGCTTTCCGGGACAGGCTTGGGGGGTCCGGCCCCAGCATTTT.

The sample holds many counts of this clonotype. The gene calls are TRBV7-2 and TRBJ2-3, with a weak D call TRBD2 (5 bases). CDR3 length: 15 amino acids. Trimming cost V 3 bases and J 0 bases, with 10 bases left between them. Germline V gene data show CDR1 as SGHTA and CDR2 as FQGNSA. DNA of the CDR3: TGTGCCAGCAGCTTCGCCCCGGGGAGCACAGATACGCAGTATTTT. Translating it yields CASSFAPGSTDTQYF.

This clonotype turned up a few times. The chain recombines TRBV19 with TRBJ1-1; 10 nucleotides agree with TRBD1. CDR3 length equals 14 residues. Germline assignment: CDR1 LNHDA and CDR2 SQIVND (reference sequence). The V segment lost 6 bases and the J segment 5 bases; nucleotides outside the gene matches: 6. The CDR3 bases are TGTGCCAGTAGGACAGGGGGCGCGGTTACTGAAGCTTTCTTT. Encoded protein: CASRTGGAVTEAFF. The full variable domain, with the rest looked up from reference TRBV19 and TRBJ1-1, is DGGITQSPKYLFRKEGQNVTLSCEQNLNHDAMYWYRQDPGQGLRLIYYSQIVNDFQKGDIAEGYSVSREKKESFPLTVTSAQKNPTAFYLCASRTGGAVTEAFFGQGTRLTVV.

This clonotype was observed a single time. The chain has TRBV7-2 and TRBJ1-3, with a possible D match to TRBD1 (5 bases). This CDR3 comprises 18 residues. The germline V and J ends were trimmed by 5 bases and 0 bases, with 20 bases remaining between them. CDR1 SGHTA and CDR2 FQGNSA come from the germline V gene. Written as DNA, the CDR3 is TGTGCCAGCAGCCCGACCCGGGGCAGGGCTTACTCTGGAAACACCATATATTTT. Translation: CASSPTRGRAYSGNTIYF.

The CDR3 reads CASSRARLGDTQYF. The CDR3 nucleotides are TGCGCCAGCAGCCGCGCCAGGTTGGGAGATACGCAGTATTTT. The rearrangement joins TRBV5-1 to TRBJ2-3; D is unclear. This CDR3 is built from 14 residues. Looked up from germline, CDR1 is SGHRS and CDR2 is YFSETQ. The V end lost 4 bases, the J end lost 5 bases, and 14 bases lay between the germline ends. The variable domain in full, with the rest retrieved from reference TRBV5-1 and TRBJ2-3, is KAGVTQTPRYLIKTRGQQVTLSCSPISGHRSVSWYQQTPGQGLQFLFEYFSETQRNKGNFPGRFSGRQFSNSRSEMNVSTLELGDSALYLCASSRARLGDTQYFGPGTRLTVL.

The rearrangement joins TRBV7-9 to TRBJ2-5; maybe TRBD1 (6 bases). CDR3 length: 12 amino acids. V lost 7 bases and J 4 bases, leaving 10 bases between the germline ends. CDR1 is SEHNR and CDR2 is FQNEAQ in the germline V gene (reference sequence). CDR3 sequence: CASNQGLETQYF. The CDR3 DNA reads TGTGCCAGCAACCAGGGGCTAGAGACCCAGTACTTC.

This clonotype was seen a handful of times. V usage is TRBV11-2 and J usage is TRBJ2-1; D unclear. The CDR3 loop spans 14 amino acids. V lost 4 bases, J lost 12 bases, and 19 bases lay in between. Germline CDR1 is SGHAT and CDR2 is FQNNGV. CDR3 region: CASSSIPSSTGQFF. For the CDR3, the DNA is TGTGCCAGCAGCTCTATCCCCTCTAGTACCGGGCAGTTCTTC.

The rearrangement uses TRBV28 and TRBJ1-2, with 9 bases matching TRBD1. Germline CDR1 MDHEN, CDR2 SYDVKM. CDR3 length: 14 amino acids. With 6 bases clipped from V and 7 bases from J, the junction kept 9 bases outside the gene matches. The CDR3 here is CASRGRTGAGGYTF. The CDR3 nucleotides read TGTGCCAGCAGGGGAAGGACAGGGGCCGGTGGCTACACCTTC.

This chain uses TRBV20-1 with TRBJ2-2; 10 nucleotides align to TRBD2. CDR3 length: 15 residues. Germline loops: CDR1 DFQATT, CDR2 SNEGSKA (reference sequence). The V gene end was trimmed by 5 bases and the J gene end by 1 base; junction bases not matched to a gene: 4. The CDR3 DNA is TGCAGTGCTTGGACTAGCGGCCAGAACACCGGGGAGCTGTTTTTT. Translation gives CSAWTSGQNTGELFF.

In this sample, this clonotype turned up a few times. This chain uses TRBV20-1 with TRBJ2-7, with TRBD2 as a possible D gene (6 bases). The CDR3 loop spans 14 amino acids. V gave up 5 bases and J gave up 4 bases, with 18 bases separating them. From germline, CDR1 is DFQATT and CDR2 SNEGSKA (reference sequence). The CDR3: CSAEPAGGRYEQYF. DNA of the CDR3: TGCAGTGCTGAGCCCGCCGGGGGTCGGTACGAGCAGTACTTC.

The gene calls are TRBV7-2 and TRBJ2-2, with 7 bases fitting TRBD2. The CDR3 covers 15 residues. From germline, CDR1 is SGHTA and CDR2 FQGNSA. The V segment lost 2 bases and the J segment 6 bases; nucleotides outside the gene matches: 6. CDR3 coding DNA: TGTGCCAGCAGCTTACGGCGGGAGTCTGCCGGGGAGCTGTTTTTT. Its protein is CASSLRRESAGELFF.

The V and J genes are TRBV6-2 or TRBV6-3 and TRBJ2-1, with TRBD2 matching over 12 bases. The length of the CDR3 is 18 residues. Per the germline V gene, CDR1 is MNHEY and CDR2 is SVGEGT. Trimming at V came to 2 bases and at J to 6 bases, leaving 11 bases not matched to a gene. CDR3 nucleotides: TGTGCCAGCAGTTACGCGATGACCAGACTAGCGGGAGTCAATGAGCAGTTCTTC. This gives the protein CASSYAMTRLAGVNEQFF.

This clonotype occurred a few times. This rearrangement joins TRBV27 to TRBJ2-1; D not certain. CDR1 is MNHEY, CDR2 SMNVEV, per germline (reference sequence). Deletions cut 8 bases from V and 2 bases from J, with 7 bases between. CDR3 length: 12 residues. CDR3 sequence (DNA): TGTGCCAGCTCGAGAACCTACAATGAGCAGTTCTTC. Translating gives CASSRTYNEQFF.

This clonotype has more than one count but fewer than ten. The V and J genes are TRBV4-1 and TRBJ2-7; no reliable D call. Trimming stripped 0 bases from V and 5 bases from J, with 11 bases between. The CDR3 spans 14 residues. Germline CDR1 reads MGHRA; CDR2 reads YSYEKL. In DNA form, the CDR3 reads TGCGCCAGCAGCCAAGATCGGTCCATGGACGAGCAGTACTTC. The encoded protein is CASSQDRSMDEQYF.

The chain is built from TRBV29-1 and TRBJ1-5; D call uncertain. V lost 4 bases, J lost 3 bases, and 10 bases lay in between. This CDR3 has 13 amino acids. Germline values: CDR1 SQVTM, CDR2 ANQGSEA. Written as DNA, the CDR3 is TGCAGCGTTGGGTTCACCAACAATCAGCCCCAGCATTTT. Translated: CSVGFTNNQPQHF.

V and J are TRBV18 and TRBJ2-3; either TRBD1 or TRBD2 may supply D (6 bases each). Germline CDR1 reads KGHSH; CDR2 reads LQKENI. The CDR3 has 17 amino acids. Between the trimmed V and J ends, which lost 0 bases and 4 bases, there was a span of 17 bases. The CDR3 region is CASSPPRAGKGADTQYF. In nucleotides, the CDR3 is TGTGCCAGCTCACCACCCCGAGCGGGTAAGGGGGCAGATACGCAGTATTTT.

The V and J genes are TRBV6-6 and TRBJ2-3; D ambiguous. Germline V gene sequence: CDR1 MNHNY, CDR2 SVGAGI (reference sequence). The V end was cut by 0 bases, the J end by 1 base, with 5 bases between. The CDR3 is made up of 14 amino acids. DNA for the CDR3: TGTGCCAGCAGTTACTCCCTGGGCACAGATACGCAGTATTTT. Translating it yields CASSYSLGTDTQYF.

The chain recombines TRBV7-2 with TRBJ2-1; 9 nucleotides align to TRBD1. This CDR3 comprises 18 residues. Germline V gives CDR1 SGHTA, CDR2 FQGNSA. Trimming removed 4 bases from V and 2 bases from J; junction bases left unmatched: 12. The DNA for the CDR3 is TGTGCCAGCAGCTGGAGGGGGACAGGGACAGTGACCTACAATGAGCAGTTCTTC. This translates into CASSWRGTGTVTYNEQFF.

The chain employs TRBV5-5 and TRBJ1-5; the D is unclear. From germline, CDR1 is SGHKS and CDR2 YYEKEE (reference sequence). The CDR3 is made up of 13 amino acids. V was pared by 0 bases and J by 6 bases, with 7 bases between. This CDR3 is CASSLEVFQPQHF. The CDR3 DNA is TGTGCCAGCAGCTTGGAGGTGTTTCAGCCCCAGCATTTT.

The sample holds a few counts of this clonotype. This rearrangement joins TRBV11-2 to TRBJ2-3, with D perhaps assigned TRBD1 or TRBD2 (5 bases each). Germline-derived CDR1 and CDR2 are SGHAT and FQNNGV. Deletions cut 7 bases from V and 1 base from J, with 9 bases between. The CDR3 totals 13 residues. CDR3 DNA: TGTGCCAGCACGGGGCGGGGCACAGATACGCAGTATTTT. As protein: CASTGRGTDTQYF. Together with reference TRBV11-2 and TRBJ2-3, the CDR3 gives the full variable domain: EAGVAQSPRYKIIEKRQSVAFWCNPISGHATLYWYQQILGQGPKLLIQFQNNGVVDDSQLPKDRFSAERLKGVDSTLKIQPAKLEDSAVYLCASTGRGTDTQYFGPGTRLTVL.